One and the same sample provided the 11 T cell receptor beta chains below, sequenced in a study of T cells in localized non-small cell lung cancer. TCRdb keeps only in-frame clones here, not all; method: immunoSEQ multiplex PCR. Of tens of thousands of clones detected, roughly 86% appear once; the ten largest clones hold about 13%. Sequencing used peripheral blood, obtained before any cancer treatment. The source of these receptors is a female donor of 60 years or more with stage I lung adenocarcinoma.

The chain employs TRBV5-5 and TRBJ1-2; the D is unclear. The CDR3 covers 13 residues. V lost 0 bases and J 4 bases, leaving 7 bases between the germline ends. The V gene's germline CDR1 is SGHKS and CDR2 YYEKEE (reference sequence). CDR3 residues: CASSLDNFYGYTF. CDR3 nucleotides: TGTGCCAGCAGCTTGGACAATTTCTATGGCTACACCTTC.

The chain links TRBV18 to TRBJ2-1; 7 bases fit TRBD2. The CDR3 consists of 16 residues. Germline-derived CDR1 and CDR2 are KGHSH and LQKENI. V lost 2 bases, J lost 1 base, and 5 bases stayed unmatched. Here the CDR3 DNA reads TGTGCCAGCTCACCAAGCGGGACGGTTTCCTACAATGAGCAGTTCTTC. Amino acid sequence: CASSPSGTVSYNEQFF. Full variable domain (rest looked up from reference TRBV18 and TRBJ2-1): NAGVMQNPRHLVRRRGQEARLRCSPMKGHSHVYWYRQLPEEGLKFMVYLQKENIIDESGMPKERFSAEFPKEGPSILRIQQVVRGDSAAYFCASSPSGTVSYNEQFFGPGTRLTVL.

The chain couples TRBV5-4 to TRBJ1-1; unclear D gene. This CDR3 contains 14 residues. Looked up from germline, CDR1 is SGHNT and CDR2 is YYREEE (reference sequence). The ends were cut back, 0 bases at V and 1 base at J, with 7 bases in the middle. This chain's CDR3 is CASSLGLTNTEAFF. In nucleotides, the CDR3 is TGTGCCAGCAGCTTGGGTCTCACGAACACTGAAGCTTTCTTT.

In the case of this clone: One end of the junction is discordant with germline, which a read error may explain. The chain uses TRBV6-1 and TRBJ2-1; 10 nucleotides match TRBD2. This CDR3 has 16 residues. Germline assignment: CDR1 MNHNS and CDR2 SASEGT. The CDR3 sequence: CASREGWASGSGEQFF. Written as DNA, the CDR3 is TGTGCCAGCAGAGAAGGGTGGGCTAGCGGGAGCGGTGAGCAGTTCTTC.

The rearrangement joins TRBV27 to TRBJ2-7; TRBD1 aligns across 9 bases. The CDR3 sequence is 15 residues long. V dropped 5 bases and J dropped 5; count of bases not matched to a gene: 10. Looked up from germline, CDR1 is MNHEY and CDR2 is SMNVEV (reference sequence). This CDR3 is CASSAAGTGRHEQYF. As DNA, the CDR3 is TGTGCCAGCAGTGCCGCCGGGACAGGGAGACACGAGCAGTACTTC.

V gene TRBV7-8 combines with J gene TRBJ2-7; 9 positions match TRBD1. CDR3 length: 13 residues. Germline lookup yields CDR1 SGHVS and CDR2 FQNEAQ. J lost 2 bases, V lost 5 bases, and 1 base had no gene match. CDR3 nucleotides: TGTGCCAGCAGCCGACAGGGGGCCTACGAGCAGTACTTC. Its translation is CASSRQGAYEQYF.

The J gene is TRBJ2-2, the V gene TRBV7-3; tentatively, D is TRBD2 (5 bases). Germline CDR1 and CDR2: SGHTA and FQGTGA. This CDR3 is built from 14 residues. Trimming took off 2 bases at V and 1 base at J, with 5 bases between the two ends. The CDR3: CASSLEGNTGELFF. CDR3 DNA: TGTGCCAGCAGCTTAGAGGGGAACACCGGGGAGCTGTTTTTT.

This clone was seen just once. The genes are TRBV5-1 and TRBJ1-6; TRBD1 aligns across 8 bases. CDR1 is SGHRS, CDR2 YFSETQ, per germline. This CDR3 region has 15 residues. V lost 0 bases and J lost 10; bases outside the gene matches: 6. CDR3 sequence: CASSLEGRGLSPLHF. The CDR3 coding sequence is TGCGCCAGCAGCTTGGAAGGCAGGGGGCTATCACCCCTCCACTTT.

This chain uses TRBV7-6 with TRBJ2-2, with 7 positions matching TRBD2. From germline, CDR1 is SGHVS and CDR2 FNYEAQ. This CDR3 is 15 amino acids long. V was pared by 4 bases and J by 4 bases, with 6 bases of the junction left unmatched. The CDR3 reads CASSSRAGVTGELFF. The DNA of the CDR3 is TGTGCCAGCAGCTCCCGCGCGGGGGTCACCGGGGAGCTGTTTTTT.

In regard to this clone: The junction and the germline gene differ at one end; a read error may be behind it. The J gene is TRBJ2-7, the V gene TRBV7-9; TRBD2 matches 8 bases. This CDR3 has 13 amino acids. The germline CDR1 and CDR2 sequences are SEHNR and FQNEAQ (reference sequence). CDR3 bases: TGTGCGGGACTAGAAACCCCTTCCTCCGAGCAGTACTTC. It translates to CAGLETPSSEQYF.

The V call is TRBV7-2, the J call TRBJ1-5; D is possibly TRBD1 (5 bases). Germline V lookup: CDR1 SGHTA, CDR2 FQGNSA. Trimming pared 7 bases from V and 5 bases from J, leaving 18 bases between. This CDR3 has 15 residues. In nucleotides, the CDR3 is TGTGCCAGCACCGCCGAGGGGCGGCGGGATCAGCCCCAGCATTTT. This sequence encodes CASTAEGRRDQPQHF.